This T cell receptor (beta chain) was retrieved from a study of T cells in Graves' hyperthyroidism and ophthalmopathy. Findings of the study overall: Expanded thyroid clonotypes (above 0.001) were mostly also found in blood. Ophthalmopathy could be told apart from stable hyperthyroidism with a 13 V-J model.

Germline V gives CDR1 LNHDA, CDR2 SQIVND (reference sequence). The length of the CDR3 is 12 residues. Amplified regions were TCR beta CDR3 sequences from RNA transcripts. The study used the HTBI primer set for a first-round RT-PCR of the TCR CDR3. From the multiplex PCR reads, TCRdb called clonotypes with MiXCR, one entry per CDR3 protein. The repertoire holds more than 300,000 distinct CDR3 sequences, about a sixth seen once, with 30% to 40% in the top ten. Remarks on this clonotype: The antigen is undetermined. A much larger clone is a single base away; this may be a read error.

This TCR was recovered from a woman between 25 and 40 years old with Graves' hyperthyroidism that later progressed to Graves' ophthalmopathy. Material for sequencing was blood. The V gene is TRBV19, the J gene TRBJ2-7; D remains ambiguous. The CDR3 region has the DNA TGTGCCAGTAGTATGGGGAAGAGCGAGGAGTACTTC. Amino acid sequence: CASSMGKSEEYF.